What follows are 10 T cell receptor beta chains derived from one specimen sequenced in a study of CD4 T cells in relation to SARS-CoV-2 and coronaviruses. Sequencing was performed with immunoSEQ multiplex PCR; in TCRdb, only in-frame clones are kept and a portion is missing. The sample carries about 37,000 clones, under 90% recorded once. No antigens are known for them. The sequenced sample consisted of naive CD4+ T cells from PBMCs, cultured in vitro. This sample's subset: naive CD4+ T cells isolated by negative enrichment. All receptors come from an adult with COVID-19.

A few counts support this clone. The chain recombines TRBV24-1 with TRBJ2-2, with 7 positions matching TRBD1. CDR3 length equals 17 residues. CDR1 KGHDR and CDR2 SFDVKD come from the germline V gene. With V trimmed by 4 bases and J by 1 base, 8 bases remained unmatched. The DNA of the CDR3 is TGTGCCACCAGTGACCGACGACAGGGCGGGAACACCGGGGAGCTGTTTTTT. Its translation is CATSDRRQGGNTGELFF.

The count of this clone is one. The chain employs TRBV5-1 and TRBJ2-7; 9 bases map to TRBD2. This CDR3 is 19 amino acids long. Germline CDR1 SGHRS, CDR2 YFSETQ. The trim removed 3 bases at V and 3 bases at J, leaving 19 bases unmatched. The CDR3 reads CASSSGTTLAGNLRYEQYF. CDR3 bases: TGCGCCAGCAGCTCCGGAACGACTCTAGCGGGAAATCTACGCTACGAGCAGTACTTC.

This sequence joins TRBV11-2 and TRBJ2-7, with TRBD1 matching over 10 bases. Germline assignment: CDR1 SGHAT and CDR2 FQNNGV. V gave up 5 bases and J gave up 4 bases; unmatched junction bases: 8. The CDR3 contains 15 residues. The CDR3 here is CASSRERGQGYEQYF. The CDR3 nucleotides are TGTGCCAGCAGCAGGGAGAGGGGACAGGGGTACGAGCAGTACTTC.

The chain has TRBV19 and TRBJ2-3; D possibly matches TRBD1 or TRBD2 (5 bases each). Trimming took 6 bases from V and 1 from J, leaving 14 bases between them. The CDR3 contains 15 residues. Germline V gene data show CDR1 as LNHDA and CDR2 as SQIVND (reference sequence). The CDR3 DNA is TGTGCCAGTAGCGACTCGGGACCCCGCACAGATACGCAGTATTTT. Protein: CASSDSGPRTDTQYF.

J is TRBJ2-5 and V is TRBV28; 10 bases are shared with TRBD1. V shed 2 bases, J shed 4 bases, and the junction held 7 bases outside the gene matches. The CDR3 sequence is 16 residues long. Germline loops: CDR1 MDHEN, CDR2 SYDVKM. The CDR3 nucleotides read TGTGCCAGCAGTTTAACACCGGGACAGGGGTTAGAGACCCAGTACTTC. This translates into CASSLTPGQGLETQYF.

V usage is TRBV29-1 and J usage is TRBJ2-1, with a possible D match to TRBD2 (6 bases). CDR3 size: 17 residues. V dropped 4 bases and J dropped 7 bases, with 26 bases sitting between them. Germline V gives CDR1 SQVTM, CDR2 ANQGSEA. The CDR3 coding sequence is TGCAGCGTTGGCGGAGGGTTGGAGGGATTAGGGCGGAATGAGCAGTTCTTC. Residues: CSVGGGLEGLGRNEQFF.

This clone counts as large. The chain couples TRBV6-1 to TRBJ1-4; 10 bases align to TRBD1. Germline V CDR1 and CDR2: MNHNS, SASEGT. The length of the CDR3 is 16 residues. The V and J ends lost 1 base and 8 bases, in that order; junction bases with no gene match: 7. The CDR3 loop is CASSEVDGTGEEKLFF. The CDR3 bases are TGTGCCAGCAGTGAAGTTGATGGGACAGGGGAGGAAAAACTGTTTTTT.

The chain combines TRBV27 with TRBJ2-1; perhaps TRBD1 as D (6 bases). There are 14 residues in the CDR3. Per the germline V gene, CDR1 is MNHEY and CDR2 is SMNVEV (reference sequence). The ends were cut back, 3 bases at V and 6 bases at J, with 12 bases in the middle. The DNA of the CDR3 is TGTGCCAGCAGTTTGATGGACAGCCTCAATGAGCAGTTCTTC. It codes for CASSLMDSLNEQFF.

This sequence joins TRBV7-9 and TRBJ2-5, with unresolved D. V lost 7 bases and J 2 bases, leaving 11 bases between the germline ends. This CDR3 region has 13 residues. Germline V gene data show CDR1 as SEHNR and CDR2 as FQNEAQ (reference sequence). The CDR3 region is CASTYGAQETQYF. The CDR3 DNA reads as TGTGCCAGCACCTACGGAGCTCAAGAGACCCAGTACTTC.

The CDR3 loop reads CASSFWRGLVNNEQFF. The CDR3 DNA reads TGTGCCAGCAGTTTTTGGCGGGGACTCGTTAACAATGAGCAGTTCTTC. This chain connects TRBV28 to TRBJ2-1; D may be TRBD2 (6 bases). The V gene's germline CDR1 is MDHEN and CDR2 SYDVKM. V was pared by 3 bases and J by 5 bases, with 17 bases between. CDR3 length equals 16 residues.